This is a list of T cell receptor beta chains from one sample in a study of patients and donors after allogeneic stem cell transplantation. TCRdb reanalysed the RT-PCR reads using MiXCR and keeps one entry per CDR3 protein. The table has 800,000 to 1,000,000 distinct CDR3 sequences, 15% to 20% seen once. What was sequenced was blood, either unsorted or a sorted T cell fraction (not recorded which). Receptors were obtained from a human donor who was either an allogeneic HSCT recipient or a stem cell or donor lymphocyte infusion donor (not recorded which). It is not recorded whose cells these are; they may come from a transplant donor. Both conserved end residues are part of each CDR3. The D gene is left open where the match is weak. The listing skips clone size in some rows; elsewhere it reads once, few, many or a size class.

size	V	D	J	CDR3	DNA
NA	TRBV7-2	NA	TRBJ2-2	CASKKGDLNTGELFF	TGTGCCAGCAAAAAGGGGGACCTAAACACCGGGGAGCTGTTTTTT
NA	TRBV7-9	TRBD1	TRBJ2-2	CASSSRTGKDTGELFF	TGTGCCAGCAGCTCGCGGACAGGGAAAGACACCGGGGAGCTGTTTTTT
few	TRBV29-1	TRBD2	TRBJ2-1	CSVGPTSGSYNEQFF	TGCAGCGTTGGACCAACTAGCGGGAGCTACAATGAGCAGTTCTTC
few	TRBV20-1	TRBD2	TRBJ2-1	CSARRERAHRDEQFF	TGCAGTGCTAGGCGGGAGCGGGCGCATCGGGATGAGCAGTTCTTC
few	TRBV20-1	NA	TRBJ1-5	CSAPERMSNQPQHF	TGCAGTGCCCCAGAGCGGATGAGCAATCAGCCCCAGCATTTT
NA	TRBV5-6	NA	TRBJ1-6	CASSYVGSPLHF	TGTGCCAGCAGCTATGTAGGGTCACCCCTCCACTTT
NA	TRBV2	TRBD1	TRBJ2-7	CASMDPYETGVYEQYF	TGTGCCAGCATGGACCCTTATGAGACAGGGGTCTACGAGCAGTACTTC
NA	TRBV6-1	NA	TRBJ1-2	CASSDYSGNYGYTF	TGTGCCAGCAGTGACTACAGCGGAAACTATGGCTACACCTTC
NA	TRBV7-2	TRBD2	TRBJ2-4	CASSLGLAGGLRNIQYF	TGTGCCAGCAGCTTAGGGCTAGCGGGGGGGCTTAGAAACATTCAGTACTTC
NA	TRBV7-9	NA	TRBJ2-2	CASSLGPLRTGELFF	TGTGCCAGCAGCCTAGGGCCTCTCCGAACCGGGGAGCTGTTTTTT
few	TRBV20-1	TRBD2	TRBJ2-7	CSAMSGVFFEQYF	TGCAGTGCTATGAGCGGGGTGTTCTTTGAGCAGTACTTC
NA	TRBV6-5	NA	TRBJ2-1	CASSYSQGNEQFF	TGTGCCAGCAGTTACTCTCAGGGTAATGAGCAGTTCTTC
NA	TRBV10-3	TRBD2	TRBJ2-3	CAISDYRLAGGPSTDTQYF	TGTGCCATCAGTGACTACCGACTAGCGGGGGGGCCCAGCACAGATACGCAGTATTTT
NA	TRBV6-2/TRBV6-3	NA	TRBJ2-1	CASSYGAGQFF	TGTGCCAGCAGTTATGGTGCCGGGCAGTTCTTC
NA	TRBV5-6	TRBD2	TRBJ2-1	CASSLSLLGAGGPLEQFF	TGTGCCAGCAGCTTAAGTTTATTGGGAGCGGGGGGGCCCCTGGAGCAGTTCTTC
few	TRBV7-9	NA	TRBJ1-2	CASSQAQRLYGYTF	TGTGCCAGCAGCCAGGCTCAGCGCCTTTATGGCTACACCTTC
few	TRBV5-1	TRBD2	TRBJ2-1	CASSLGLAGWRNSYNEQFF	TGCGCCAGCAGCTTGGGGCTAGCGGGATGGCGGAACTCCTACAATGAGCAGTTCTTC
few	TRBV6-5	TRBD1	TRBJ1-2	CASSYSEMGQGAFGYTF	TGTGCCAGCAGTTACTCGGAAATGGGGCAGGGGGCGTTTGGCTACACCTTC
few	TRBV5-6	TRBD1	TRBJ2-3	CASSPDRAITDTQYF	TGTGCCAGCAGCCCGGACAGGGCAATCACAGATACGCAGTATTTT
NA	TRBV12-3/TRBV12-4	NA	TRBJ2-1	CASSLPSDRTLSNEQFF	TGTGCCAGCAGTCTACCTAGCGACAGAACCCTTTCGAATGAGCAGTTCTTC
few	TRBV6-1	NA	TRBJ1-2	CASRPRINYGYTF	TGTGCCAGCAGGCCGCGAATTAACTATGGCTACACCTTC
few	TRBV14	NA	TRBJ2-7	CASSPTITYEQYF	TGTGCCAGCAGCCCGACAATAACCTACGAGCAGTACTTC
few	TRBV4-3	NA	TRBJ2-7	CASSQDQSATEQYF	TGCGCCAGCAGCCAAGATCAATCAGCGACGGAGCAGTACTTC